This entry features one T cell receptor (beta chain) sequence. TCR beta CDR3 sequences were amplified from RNA transcripts. An initial round of RT-PCR targeting the TCR CDR3 relied on the HTBI primer set. TCRdb re-analysed the multiplex PCR reads in MiXCR, keeping a single row per CDR3 protein. The sample lists 490,000 or so distinct CDR3 sequences, about 20% occurring once. This entry belongs to a study of T cells in Graves' hyperthyroidism and ophthalmopathy. Germline assignment: CDR1 SQVTM and CDR2 ANQGSEA. The CDR3 is 16 residues long. Trimming left V 1 base short and J 2 bases short, with 15 bases between.

The clonotype was recovered from a middle-aged man with Graves' ophthalmopathy. The V call is TRBV29-1, the J call TRBJ2-1; a weak D match, TRBD2 (5 bases). Sequenced: blood. CDR3 protein: CSVEGGLGRTYNEQFF. DNA of the CDR3: TGCAGCGTTGAAGGGGGTCTGGGGAGAACCTACAATGAGCAGTTCTTC.